This is a list of T cell receptor beta chains from one sample in a study of T cell responses to AZD1222 COVID-19 vaccine. Sequencing used immunoSEQ multiplex PCR; TCRdb keeps in-frame clones, though not all of them. The table records around 120,000 clones, 80% to 90% of them present only once. This sample comprised peripheral blood, obtained on day 0 of AZD1222 vaccination. The source is an adult in good health. Each CDR3 is given with its conserved first and last residue. Fields, in order: clone size, D gene, V gene, J gene, CDR3 DNA, CDR3 protein. A D gene is named only where the DNA matches it firmly. Clone sizes are given selectively: once, few, many, or a class where the clone is expanded.

abundance: -; d_gene: -; v_gene: TRBV5-5; j_gene: TRBJ2-2; CDR3nt: TGTGCCAGCAGCACTTACACCCCCGGGGAGCTGTTTTTT; CDR3aa: CASSTYTPGELFF
abundance: -; d_gene: -; v_gene: TRBV4-1; j_gene: TRBJ1-1; CDR3nt: TGCGCCAGCAGCAAGGCAGGGGAGGGGAACACTGAAGCTTTCTTT; CDR3aa: CASSKAGEGNTEAFF
abundance: -; d_gene: -; v_gene: TRBV5-6; j_gene: TRBJ2-7; CDR3nt: TGTGCCAGCAGCTTGGAAGCAGGCTACGAGCAGTACTTC; CDR3aa: CASSLEAGYEQYF
abundance: -; d_gene: -; v_gene: TRBV7-3; j_gene: TRBJ2-3; CDR3nt: TGTGCCAGCAGCCTCAGGGAAAGGGATACGCAGTATTTT; CDR3aa: CASSLRERDTQYF
abundance: -; d_gene: -; v_gene: TRBV7-2; j_gene: TRBJ1-2; CDR3nt: TGTGCCAGCAGCCCCGATCGGGAAATAAACTATGGCTACACCTTC; CDR3aa: CASSPDREINYGYTF
abundance: few; d_gene: -; v_gene: TRBV9; j_gene: TRBJ2-7; CDR3nt: TGTGCCAGCAGCCGGATCGGTAGCGCCAGCTCCTACGAGCAGTACTTC; CDR3aa: CASSRIGSASSYEQYF
abundance: few; d_gene: -; v_gene: TRBV11-3; j_gene: TRBJ2-7; CDR3nt: TGTGCCAGCAGCACAACTACAGGGTCCTACGAGCAGTACTTC; CDR3aa: CASSTTTGSYEQYF
abundance: -; d_gene: -; v_gene: TRBV18; j_gene: TRBJ1-1; CDR3nt: TGTGCCAGCTCACAATCGAAGTCAACAAAGAACACTGAAGCTTTCTTT; CDR3aa: CASSQSKSTKNTEAFF
abundance: -; d_gene: -; v_gene: TRBV3-1/TRBV3-2; j_gene: TRBJ2-7; CDR3nt: TGTGCCAGCAGTCGCGCTAGGGACGAGCAGTACTTC; CDR3aa: CASSRARDEQYF
abundance: -; d_gene: TRBD2; v_gene: TRBV4-3; j_gene: TRBJ2-3; CDR3nt: TGCGCCAGCAGCCGGATCCCTGGGGGACTAGCTTCCACAGATACGCAGTATTTT; CDR3aa: CASSRIPGGLASTDTQYF
abundance: -; d_gene: -; v_gene: TRBV4-1; j_gene: TRBJ1-2; CDR3nt: TGCGCCAGCAGCCGGGATGGTGGTCTCTATGGCTACACCTTC; CDR3aa: CASSRDGGLYGYTF
abundance: -; d_gene: -; v_gene: TRBV25-1; j_gene: TRBJ1-5; CDR3nt: TGTGCCAGCAGTACCACAGGGAGTAATCAGCCCCAGCATTTT; CDR3aa: CASSTTGSNQPQHF
abundance: -; d_gene: -; v_gene: TRBV19; j_gene: TRBJ1-2; CDR3nt: TGTGCCAGTAGTATAGGACCAATGTATGGGCCGAACTATGGCTACACCTTC; CDR3aa: CASSIGPMYGPNYGYTF
abundance: -; d_gene: -; v_gene: TRBV5-1; j_gene: TRBJ2-7; CDR3nt: TGCGCCAGCAGCCCCGACGTCAGCGAGCAGTACTTC; CDR3aa: CASSPDVSEQYF